A selection of T cell receptor beta chains follows, all from one sample in a study of OX40 agonist ivuxolimab in advanced cancers. The repertoire was sequenced with immunoSEQ multiplex PCR; TCRdb's copy has only in-frame clones and lacks some. The table shows 50,000 to 75,000 clones, with 83% occurring only once. The sample was CD4+ or CD8+ T cells sorted from blood, taken in a trial of the OX40 agonist ivuxolimab. These receptors were taken from an adult with an advanced solid tumor such as melanoma, head and neck, liver or kidney cancer. Both conserved end residues are part of each CDR3. D genes are given only for firm matches. Clone size is given for some rows only: seen once, a few or many times, or a class if the clone is expanded.

NA	TRBV7-9	TRBJ1-5	NA	TGTGCCAGCAGCCCAGGGAGTGGGGATCAGCCCCAGCATTTT	CASSPGSGDQPQHF
NA	TRBV7-3	TRBJ2-1	TRBD2	TGTGCCAGCAGCTCACGGGCCGGGGGGAACCAGCATGAGCAGTTCTTC	CASSSRAGGNQHEQFF
NA	TRBV6-4	TRBJ2-5	NA	TGTGCCAGCAGTATGTCTGGGTTGGAGACCCAGTACTTC	CASSMSGLETQYF
NA	TRBV28	TRBJ2-7	NA	TGTGCCAGCAGTTTAAGTCAGGCCTACTACGAGCAGTACTTC	CASSLSQAYYEQYF
NA	TRBV5-5	TRBJ2-7	NA	TGTGCCAGCAGCCCCCGTCCCTATATTACGGATAACGAGCAGTACTTC	CASSPRPYITDNEQYF
NA	TRBV5-8	TRBJ2-5	NA	TGTGCCAGCAGCTTGGAGGGGACCCAGTACTTC	CASSLEGTQYF
NA	TRBV2	TRBJ1-5	NA	TGTGCCAGCACTCCGCCCCGGAACCTGAATCAGCCCCAGCATTTT	CASTPPRNLNQPQHF
NA	TRBV6-5	TRBJ2-5	TRBD2	TGTGCCAGCAGGCCAGGGCGGGGGGCCTGGGAGACCCAGTACTTC	CASRPGRGAWETQYF
NA	TRBV11-3	TRBJ2-7	NA	TGTGCCAGCAGCTTGGGTGGGGAATCCTACGAGCAGTACTTC	CASSLGGESYEQYF
few	TRBV6-6	TRBJ2-1	NA	TGTGCCAGCAGTTACGCCCCCTCGAGCTCCTACAATGAGCAGTTCTTC	CASSYAPSSSYNEQFF
NA	TRBV9	TRBJ2-3	TRBD2	TGTGCCAGCAGCGTAGCTCGAGTGGCTAGCGGGGATAGCACAGATACGCAGTATTTT	CASSVARVASGDSTDTQYF
NA	TRBV7-2	TRBJ1-3	NA	TGTGCCAGCAGCCGTGTTTCAGACGGTCGCTCTGGAAACACCATATATTTT	CASSRVSDGRSGNTIYF
NA	TRBV7-8	TRBJ2-7	NA	TGTGCCAGCAGCTTTGGGGGCGGGACTGGTGTCTCCTACGAGCAGTACTTC	CASSFGGGTGVSYEQYF
NA	TRBV7-6	TRBJ2-1	NA	TGTGCCAGCAGCTTATCCCCCAGCTCCTACAATGAGCAGTTCTTC	CASSLSPSSYNEQFF
NA	TRBV18	TRBJ1-6	NA	TGTGCCAGCTCACCAACCCAGGATAATTCACCCCTCCACTTT	CASSPTQDNSPLHF
NA	TRBV5-4	TRBJ2-1	NA	TGTGCCAGCAGCCGTCAAACTAGGGAGGAGCAGTTCTTC	CASSRQTREEQFF
NA	TRBV11-2	TRBJ2-3	TRBD1	TGTGCCAGCAGCTTAGACTCGCGGCAGGGGGTCACAGATACGCAGTATTTT	CASSLDSRQGVTDTQYF
few	TRBV6-5	TRBJ1-4	NA	TGTGCCAGCAGATCGACAGGCCCCGATGAAAAACTGTTTTTT	CASRSTGPDEKLFF
NA	TRBV6-5	TRBJ2-7	TRBD1	TGTGCCAGCAGTTATGCGGGACAGGGTTCCTACGAGCAGTACTTC	CASSYAGQGSYEQYF
NA	TRBV30	TRBJ1-1	NA	TGTGCCTCCACATCGGCGGACACTGAAGCTTTCTTT	CASTSADTEAFF
NA	TRBV4-1	TRBJ2-2	TRBD1	TGCGCCAGCAGTCGTCAGGGGGCCCTCACCGGGGAGCTGTTTTTT	CASSRQGALTGELFF
NA	TRBV4-2	TRBJ1-2	NA	TGTGCCAGCAGCCAAGAAACCTACGCGGGTCCGGGGACCAACTATGGCTACACCTTC	CASSQETYAGPGTNYGYTF
NA	TRBV7-2	TRBJ1-6	NA	TGTGCCAGGGGTAATTCACCCCTCCACTTT	CARGNSPLHF
NA	TRBV30	TRBJ2-2	TRBD1	TGTGCCTGGAGATCCACTGACAGGGGGCGCCCCGGGGAGCTGTTTTTT	CAWRSTDRGRPGELFF
NA	TRBV6-6	TRBJ2-7	TRBD1	TGTGCCAGCAGTGACCGGACAGGGGGGTCCTACGAGCAGTACTTC	CASSDRTGGSYEQYF
NA	TRBV4-1	TRBJ2-5	TRBD2	TGCGCCAGCAGCCCTAGCGGGGGAGTTACCCAAGAGACCCAGTACTTC	CASSPSGGVTQETQYF
NA	TRBV7-9	TRBJ1-6	NA	TGTGCCAGCGGACGACAGAGTTCTTATAATTCACCCCTCCACTTT	CASGRQSSYNSPLHF
NA	TRBV7-6	TRBJ2-1	TRBD2	TGTGCCAGCAGTCCGACTAGCGGGGCCTACAATGAGCAGTTCTTC	CASSPTSGAYNEQFF
NA	TRBV28	TRBJ1-1	NA	TGTGCCAGCAGTTCCCTATATGAAGCTTTCTTT	CASSSLYEAFF
NA	TRBV5-8	TRBJ2-7	NA	TGTGCCAGCAGCTTGGTTAGACAGTTCTCCTACGAGCAGTACTTC	CASSLVRQFSYEQYF
once	TRBV18	TRBJ2-5	NA	TGTGCCAGCTCACCATTGGACCCCGAGACCCAGTACTTC	CASSPLDPETQYF
NA	TRBV18	TRBJ2-5	TRBD1	TGTGCCAGCTCACACGACAGGGAAGAGACCCAGTACTTC	CASSHDREETQYF
NA	TRBV5-4	TRBJ2-3	TRBD2	TGTGCCAGCAGCTTCGGGGGGACCGCAGATACGCAGTATTTT	CASSFGGTADTQYF
NA	TRBV28	TRBJ2-7	NA	TGTGCCAGCAGTTCTGACACAGAACAGGGACCCTACGAGCAGTACTTC	CASSSDTEQGPYEQYF
NA	TRBV5-1	TRBJ2-1	TRBD2	TGCGCCAGCAGCTGGTCCTTGGCTAGCGGGGGGAACGGGCAGTTCTTC	CASSWSLASGGNGQFF
NA	TRBV28	TRBJ2-3	NA	TGTGCCAGCAGCGCCGAGGGACTTTACACAGATACGCAGTATTTT	CASSAEGLYTDTQYF
few	TRBV7-6	TRBJ2-2	NA	TGTGCCAGCAGCTTAGGGAATCTGAACACCGGGGAGCTGTTTTTT	CASSLGNLNTGELFF
NA	TRBV7-2	TRBJ2-7	NA	TGTGCCAGCAGCTTTCACAGTGAGCAGTACTTC	CASSFHSEQYF
once	TRBV5-6	TRBJ1-3	NA	TGTGCCAGCAGCTTGACGGACTCTGGAAACACCATATATTTT	CASSLTDSGNTIYF
NA	TRBV6-5	TRBJ1-6	NA	TGTGCCAGCAGTTACGGGCTCCGGGGATTTAATTCACCCCTCCACTTT	CASSYGLRGFNSPLHF
NA	TRBV7-2	TRBJ1-3	NA	TGTGCCAGCAGCTTTTCAGGGGCATTCGGAAACACCATATATTTT	CASSFSGAFGNTIYF
NA	TRBV30	TRBJ1-2	NA	TGTGCTTCGCGGGCAGACCTCTCTGAATACTATGGCTACACCTTC	CASRADLSEYYGYTF
NA	TRBV28	TRBJ1-6	TRBD1	TGTGCCAGCAGGACAGGGGGCGCAGGTTCACCCCTCCACTTT	CASRTGGAGSPLHF
NA	TRBV6-5	TRBJ1-1	NA	TGTGCCACTTCAAGGCTGAACACTGAAGCTTTCTTT	CATSRLNTEAFF
NA	TRBV6-5	TRBJ1-5	NA	TGTGCCAGCAGGAGGGAGGGGTTTCAGCCCCAGCATTTT	CASRREGFQPQHF
few	TRBV6-1	TRBJ1-2	NA	TGTGCCAGCAGTGAAGGGACAAAGGGTGGCTACACCTTC	CASSEGTKGGYTF
NA	TRBV7-2	TRBJ2-7	TRBD1	TGTGCCAGCAGCTCCGGGACAGGATTTTACGAGCAGTACTTC	CASSSGTGFYEQYF
once	TRBV5-8	TRBJ2-5	TRBD1	TGTGCCAGCAGCCCCGTGGGACAGGGGGCCTCAGGAGAGACCCAGTACTTC	CASSPVGQGASGETQYF
few	TRBV27	TRBJ2-6	NA	TGTGCCAGCCAAACCCTCCAGACCGCTGGGGCCAACGTCCTGACTTTC	CASQTLQTAGANVLTF
NA	TRBV4-2	TRBJ1-1	TRBD1	TGTGCCAGCAGCCAACTTCCCGGGACAGGGGTCCATGTCACTGAAGCTTTCTTT	CASSQLPGTGVHVTEAFF
once	TRBV5-4	TRBJ1-2	NA	TGTGCCAGCAGCGCAGATCAGGGGAGCTATGGCTACACCTTC	CASSADQGSYGYTF
NA	TRBV5-1	TRBJ2-2	NA	TGCGCCAGCAGCCCGGACCCCACCGGGGAGCTGTTTTTT	CASSPDPTGELFF
NA	TRBV4-1	TRBJ1-1	NA	TGCGCCAGCAGCCAAGATAGGGCAGCATTCTTT	CASSQDRAAFF